This entry features one T cell receptor beta chain sequence. These data belong to a study of blood T cell repertoires in COVID-19. V lost 3 bases, J lost 4 bases, and 4 bases stayed unmatched. The CDR3 length is 16 residues. Germline CDR1 and CDR2: WNHNN and SYGVQD (reference sequence). Assay: immunoSEQ multiplex PCR; the TCRdb copy retains only in-frame clones and omits some. The table lists just over 90,000 clones, over 60% of them singletons. The sequence came from a man between 65 and 85 years old with acute or convalescent COVID-19. The chain uses TRBV10-1 and TRBJ2-2, with 11 bases fitting TRBD2. The specimen was peripheral blood. The chain's CDR3 is CASSELAGVRTGELFF. The CDR3 DNA reads TGCGCCAGCAGTGAACTAGCGGGGGTCCGCACCGGGGAGCTGTTTTTT.